This entry concerns a single TCR beta chain. This entry is derived from a study of TIL therapy for anti-PD-1-resistant metastatic lung cancer. The wider study: Median tumor PD-L1 proportion score was about 6.6%. Most patients had lung adenocarcinoma; a few tumors were EGFR-mutant, two ALK-rearranged; half smoked currently or formerly.

This sample's time point: pre-treatment sample, taken before nivolumab and TIL therapy. Patients were adults with stage 4 NSCLC. The immunoSEQ assay was v3. Repertoires were generated with immunoSEQ multiplex PCR, while TCRdb's copy carries only in-frame clones and drops some. There are 55,000 to 65,000 clones in the sample; around 67% occur only once, and 1.8% lies in the top ten. The sample was blood, taken at baseline. The TCR comes from a person between 30 and 80 years old with non-small cell lung cancer.

In nucleotides, the CDR3 is TGTGCCAGCAGGACAGTGGGGGAACCCTACTATGGCTACACCTTC. Amino acid sequence: CASRTVGEPYYGYTF. This rearrangement joins TRBV6-5 to TRBJ1-2, with a possible D match to TRBD1 (5 bases). The V end was cut by 6 bases, the J end by 3 bases, with 17 bases between. This CDR3 is 15 amino acids long. CDR1 MNHEY and CDR2 SVGAGI come from the germline V gene.